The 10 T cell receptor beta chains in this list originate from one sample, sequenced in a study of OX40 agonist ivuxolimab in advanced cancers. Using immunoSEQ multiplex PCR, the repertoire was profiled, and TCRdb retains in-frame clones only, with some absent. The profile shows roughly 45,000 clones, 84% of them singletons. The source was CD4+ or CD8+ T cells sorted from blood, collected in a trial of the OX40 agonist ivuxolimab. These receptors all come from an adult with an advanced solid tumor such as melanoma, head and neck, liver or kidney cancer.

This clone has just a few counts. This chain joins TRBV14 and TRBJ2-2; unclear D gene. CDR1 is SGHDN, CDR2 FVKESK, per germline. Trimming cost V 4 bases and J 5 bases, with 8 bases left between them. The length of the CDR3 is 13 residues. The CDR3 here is CASSLAGTGELFF. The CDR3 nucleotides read TGTGCCAGCAGCCTGGCTGGGACCGGGGAGCTGTTTTTT.

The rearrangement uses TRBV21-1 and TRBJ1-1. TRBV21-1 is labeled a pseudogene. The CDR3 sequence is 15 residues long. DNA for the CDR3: TGTGCCAGCAGCCCGCAGGGGGGGCCGGACACTGAAGCTTTCTTT. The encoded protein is CASSPQGGPDTEAFF.

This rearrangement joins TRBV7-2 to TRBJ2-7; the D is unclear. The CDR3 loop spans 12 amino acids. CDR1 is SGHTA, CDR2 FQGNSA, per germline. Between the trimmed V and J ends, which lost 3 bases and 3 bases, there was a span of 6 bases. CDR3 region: CASSFTIYEQYF. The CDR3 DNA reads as TGTGCCAGCAGCTTTACCATCTACGAGCAGTACTTC.

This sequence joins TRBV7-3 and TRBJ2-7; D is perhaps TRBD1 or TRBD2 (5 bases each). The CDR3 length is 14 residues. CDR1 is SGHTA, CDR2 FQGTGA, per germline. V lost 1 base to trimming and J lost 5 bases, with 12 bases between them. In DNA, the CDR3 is TGTGCCAGCAGCTTAAGGGGGACGGAGGACGAGCAGTACTTC. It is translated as CASSLRGTEDEQYF.

DNA for the CDR3: TGCAGCGTTGAGCTACTAGCGGGAGGCTTGGAGACCCAGTACTTC. Translating it yields CSVELLAGGLETQYF. V and J are TRBV29-1 and TRBJ2-5; 12 bases agree with TRBD2. The CDR3 spans 15 residues. CDR1 SQVTM and CDR2 ANQGSEA come from the germline V gene. The junction had 7 bases not matched to a gene; V was cut back by 3 bases and J by 5 bases.

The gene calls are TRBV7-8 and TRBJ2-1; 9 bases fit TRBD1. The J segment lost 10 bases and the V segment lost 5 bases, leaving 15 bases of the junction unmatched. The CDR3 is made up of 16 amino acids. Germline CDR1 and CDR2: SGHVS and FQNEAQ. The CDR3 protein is CASSAHSTGGAQEQFF. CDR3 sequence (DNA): TGTGCCAGCAGCGCCCACTCGACAGGGGGAGCTCAGGAGCAGTTCTTC. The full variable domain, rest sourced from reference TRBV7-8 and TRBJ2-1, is GAGVSQSPRYKVAKRGQDVALRCDPISGHVSLFWYQQALGQGPEFLTYFQNEAQLDKSGLPSDRFFAERPEGSVSTLKIQRTQQEDSAVYLCASSAHSTGGAQEQFFGPGTRLTVL.

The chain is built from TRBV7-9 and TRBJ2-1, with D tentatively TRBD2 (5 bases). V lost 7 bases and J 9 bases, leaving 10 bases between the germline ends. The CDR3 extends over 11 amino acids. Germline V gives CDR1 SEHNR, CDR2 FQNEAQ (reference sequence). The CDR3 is CASTQAGEQFF. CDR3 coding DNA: TGTGCCAGCACCCAGGCGGGTGAGCAGTTCTTC. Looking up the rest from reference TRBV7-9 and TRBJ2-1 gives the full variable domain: DTGVSQNPRHKITKRGQNVTFRCDPISEHNRLYWYRQTLGQGPEFLTYFQNEAQLEKSRLLSDRFSAERPKGSFSTLEIQRTEQGDSAMYLCASTQAGEQFFGPGTRLTVL.

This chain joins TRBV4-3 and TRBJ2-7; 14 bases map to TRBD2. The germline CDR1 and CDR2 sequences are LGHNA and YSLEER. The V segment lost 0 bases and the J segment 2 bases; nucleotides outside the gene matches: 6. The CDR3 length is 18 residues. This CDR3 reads CASSQDGLAGGGAYEQYF. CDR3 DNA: TGCGCCAGCAGCCAAGATGGACTAGCGGGGGGAGGGGCCTACGAGCAGTACTTC.

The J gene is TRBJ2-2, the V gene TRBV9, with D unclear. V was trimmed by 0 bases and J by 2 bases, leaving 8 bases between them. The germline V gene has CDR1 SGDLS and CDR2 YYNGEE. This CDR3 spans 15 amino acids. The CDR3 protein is CASSVGVLNTGELFF. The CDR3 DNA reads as TGTGCCAGCAGCGTAGGGGTTCTTAACACCGGGGAGCTGTTTTTT.

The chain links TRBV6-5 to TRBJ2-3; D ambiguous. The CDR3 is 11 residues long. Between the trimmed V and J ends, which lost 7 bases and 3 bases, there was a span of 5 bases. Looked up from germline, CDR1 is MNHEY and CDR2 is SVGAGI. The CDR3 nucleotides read TGTGCCAGCACAGAAACAGATACGCAGTATTTT. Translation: CASTETDTQYF.